The TCR beta chain under discussion was sequenced for a study of shared clonotypes between healthy human individuals. Study-wide points: Genetic and exposure-history diversity was limited by the few donors. Unshared clonotypes carried lower generation probabilities than those common to all four donors. Rarefaction showed sorted-subset sequencing was incomplete despite large depth.

In the case of this clone: Antigen specificity is unknown.

Sequencing used immunoSEQ multiplex PCR; TCRdb keeps in-frame clones, though not all of them. The data hold about 1.5 million clones, with around 97% observed a single time. The germline V gene encodes CDR1 MGHRA and CDR2 YSYEKL. Trimming removed 0 bases from V and 4 bases from J, with 15 bases in between. This CDR3 comprises 16 residues. The rearrangement uses TRBV4-1 and TRBJ1-2, with D hard to call. The specimen was naive CD4+ T cells sorted from blood. Subset defined: CD45RA+ positively selected. This receptor was taken from a man aged 25-45 years in good health. CDR3 sequence (DNA): TGCGCCAGCAGCCAAGATCGGAGGATAACACTCTATGGCTACACCTTC. It translates to CASSQDRRITLYGYTF.